Below, one T cell receptor (beta chain) is given with its context. No antigen is known for it. Original data processing: For papillary thyroid cancer, a distant-metastasis classifier was constructed from CDR3 differences observed across clinicopathological groups. TCRdb redid the clone calls on the PCR reads using MiXCR. The V and J calls were determined by TCRdb, not by the authors. The repertoire holds over 15,000 clones, about 29% seen once, with about a sixth in the top ten. Ahead of thyroid surgery, no patient had received treatment of any kind. These data are taken from a study of metastatic and nonmetastatic thyroid tumors. Study overall: Across blood and tumor or nodule tissue, repertoires from malignant and benign thyroid patients were compared with one another.

Germline-derived CDR1 and CDR2 are MNHEY and SMNVEV (reference sequence). Trimming removed 8 bases from V and 9 bases from J, with 17 bases in between. The CDR3 has 13 amino acids. Study-level points and caveats: In blood and tumor, TCR beta diversity was reportedly significantly higher in malignant thyroid tumors than in benign nodules.

This rearrangement joins TRBV27 to TRBJ2-1; D assignment may be TRBD1 or TRBD2 (5 bases each). Sequencing was done on a sample of tumor tissue. This TCR came from a female donor with papillary thyroid cancer or a benign thyroid nodule (not recorded which). Some clones in this sample may be carry-over from other donors' samples. The DNA of the CDR3 is TGTGCCAGCCAAACCGCTATTGGGGGTGAGCAGTTCTTC. Its protein product is CASQTAIGGEQFF.